This T cell receptor beta chain was identified in a study of cytomegalovirus exposure and HLA in healthy donors. In the study overall: From 150 million to 200 million T cells, an earlier analysis saw roughly 100 million unique TCR beta sequences.

Primers included in the PCR were 60 Vbeta and 13 Jbeta primers. The repertoire was sequenced with immunoSEQ multiplex PCR; TCRdb's copy has only in-frame clones and lacks some. The repertoire holds about 200,000 clones, with 82% as singletons. This clonotype was obtained from a boy between 2 and 10 years old in good health and CMV-seronegative. Specimen: PBMCs.

CDR3 DNA sequence: TGTGCCAGCAGCTTAGACAGGGGGCAAGAGACCCAGTACTTC. It translates to CASSLDRGQETQYF. This chain uses TRBV7-6 with TRBJ2-5, with TRBD1 identical over 8 bases. V lost 1 base to trimming and J lost 2 bases; unmatched junction nucleotides: 0. Germline values: CDR1 SGHVS, CDR2 FNYEAQ. The CDR3 runs to 14 residues.